The 26 T cell receptor beta chains in this list originate from one sample, sequenced in a study of CD8+CD57+ T cells in acquired aplastic anemia. Patients chosen for sequencing had shown CD8+CD57+ cell expansion by flow cytometry. Genomic DNA provided the template from which TCR beta VDJ and CDR3 profiles were obtained. MiXCR was run by TCRdb on the reads, yielding one entry per CDR3 protein. Counted here are under 350,000 distinct CDR3 sequences, approximately 57% occurring once; the ten biggest clones make up around 1.3%. The sequenced sample consisted of sorted CD4+, CD8+, or CD8+CD57+ T cells (not recorded which) from PBMCs. These receptors were taken from a human donor with aplastic anemia.

The chain combines TRBV24-1 with TRBJ1-4, with TRBD1 matching over 8 bases. The CDR3 covers 17 residues. Germline V gene lookup returns CDR1 KGHDR and CDR2 SFDVKD. Trimming cost V 3 bases and J 1 base; bases outside gene matches: 6. CDR3 in DNA: TGTGCCACCAGTGATACCGGAACAGGGGGAACTAATGAAAAACTGTTTTTT. It yields the protein CATSDTGTGGTNEKLFF.

This clonotype was found many times. The chain employs TRBV12-3 or TRBV12-4 and TRBJ2-7, with 10 bases identical to TRBD1. V lost 6 bases, J lost 4 bases, and 9 bases stayed unmatched. The CDR3 extends over 15 amino acids. The CDR3 DNA reads as TGTGCCAGCAGGTTAACCGGGACAGGGGTTTACGAGCAGTACTTC. Translation: CASRLTGTGVYEQYF.

This clonotype showed up just a few times. The V and J genes are TRBV20-1 and TRBJ1-5; no firm D call. V was pared by 7 bases and J by 0 bases, with 7 bases between. Germline CDR1 DFQATT, CDR2 SNEGSKA (reference sequence). CDR3 size: 12 residues. CDR3 in amino acids: CSVRSSNQPQHF. CDR3 in DNA: TGCAGTGTTCGGAGTAGCAATCAGCCCCAGCATTTT.

The chain employs TRBV5-6 and TRBJ2-7; D not certain. The ends were cut back, 4 bases at V and 3 bases at J, with 14 bases in the middle. CDR1 and CDR2 from the germline V gene are SGHDT and YYEEEE. The CDR3 has 14 amino acids. The CDR3 nucleotides read TGTGCCAGCAGCCCAAGTGGGATCAGCTACGAGCAGTACTTC. Amino acid sequence: CASSPSGISYEQYF. The whole variable domain, remainder taken from reference TRBV5-6 and TRBJ2-7, is DAGVTQSPTHLIKTRGQQVTLRCSPKSGHDTVSWYQQALGQGPQFIFQYYEEEERQRGNFPDRFSGHQFPNYSSELNVNALLLGDSALYLCASSPSGISYEQYFGPGTRLTVT.

A note on this clonotype: Germline and junction disagree at one end, which may indicate a read error. The rearrangement uses TRBV7-2 and TRBJ2-5; TRBD1 aligns across 10 bases. This CDR3 is built from 14 residues. The germline V gene has CDR1 SGHTA and CDR2 FQGNSA. The CDR3 loop reads CASSPGTGEETQCF. The CDR3 DNA is TGTGCCAGCAGCCCCGGGACAGGGGAAGAGACCCAGTGCTTC.

The rearrangement links TRBV15 to TRBJ2-7; TRBD1 agrees at 9 bases. Unmatched junction bases numbered 7, after V lost 2 bases and J lost 2 bases. The length of the CDR3 is 16 residues. Germline V gene sequence: CDR1 LNHNV, CDR2 YYDKDF (reference sequence). This CDR3 is CATSRTGGTPTYEQYF. The CDR3 region has the DNA TGTGCCACCAGCAGAACAGGGGGCACCCCTACCTACGAGCAGTACTTC.

This clonotype was counted only a few times. The chain links TRBV7-9 to TRBJ1-1; D is uncertain. Trimming took 4 bases from V and 8 from J, leaving 11 bases between them. This CDR3 region has 12 residues. CDR1 is SEHNR, CDR2 FQNEAQ, per germline (reference sequence). The CDR3 DNA is TGTGCCAGCAGCTCAGACCTCCCCGAAGCTTTCTTT. Protein product: CASSSDLPEAFF.

The J gene is TRBJ2-2, the V gene TRBV6-6; D unclear. There are 15 residues in the CDR3. From germline, CDR1 is MNHNY and CDR2 SVGAGI (reference sequence). V was trimmed by 6 bases and J by 5 bases, leaving 16 bases between them. CDR3 loop: CASSLHGGPTGELFF. The CDR3 nucleotides are TGTGCCAGCAGCCTCCACGGTGGTCCTACCGGGGAGCTGTTTTTT.

This rearrangement joins TRBV29-1 to TRBJ2-3; D perhaps matches TRBD2 (6 bases). CDR3 length: 14 amino acids. Germline loops: CDR1 SQVTM, CDR2 ANQGSEA. V lost 6 bases and J lost 2, with 15 bases in between. CDR3 bases: TGCAGCGTCCGCGGGGCCTTCCTCACAGATACGCAGTATTTT. Protein sequence: CSVRGAFLTDTQYF.

The DNA of the CDR3 is TGCAGTGCTAAGACTAGCGGGGTGAACACCGGGGAGCAGTTCTTC. Amino acids: CSAKTSGVNTGEQFF. This chain uses TRBV20-1 with TRBJ2-1, with 11 bases fitting TRBD2. V was pared by 4 bases and J by 10 bases, with 12 bases of the junction left unmatched. Germline values: CDR1 DFQATT, CDR2 SNEGSKA (reference sequence). The CDR3 is 15 amino acids.

This clonotype was seen at least ten times. The rearrangement links TRBV24-1 to TRBJ2-6; the match to TRBD1 covers 8 bases. Trimming removed 7 bases from V and 0 bases from J; junction bases left unmatched: 7. Germline V CDR1 and CDR2: KGHDR, SFDVKD. The CDR3 covers 17 residues. CDR3 nucleotides: TGTGCCACCAGCAGGGGGCTGGGGTCCTCTGGGGCCAACGTCCTGACTTTC. Translation: CATSRGLGSSGANVLTF.

V usage is TRBV7-2 and J usage is TRBJ1-1; 12 bases map to TRBD1. The CDR3 has 16 residues. Looked up from germline, CDR1 is SGHTA and CDR2 is FQGNSA. Unmatched junction bases numbered 10, after V lost 8 bases and J lost 3 bases. Here the CDR3 reads CASQVGTGGGDTEAFF. CDR3 DNA: TGTGCCAGCCAGGTCGGGACAGGGGGCGGGGACACTGAAGCTTTCTTT.

About this clonotype: At one end, the junction sequence differs from germline, possibly due to a read error. J is TRBJ2-2 and V is TRBV24-1; a weak D match, TRBD2 (5 bases). CDR1 and CDR2 from the germline V gene are KGHDR and SFDVKD. The CDR3 consists of 16 residues. CDR3 coding DNA: TGTGCCACCAGTGATTCGACACGAGCGAACACCGGGGAGCTGTCTTTC. Its translation is CATSDSTRANTGELSF.

V and J are TRBV20-1 and TRBJ2-7, with 10 bases matching TRBD2. CDR3 length: 14 amino acids. Trimming cost V 3 bases and J 3 bases; bases outside gene matches: 5. Germline V gene data show CDR1 as DFQATT and CDR2 as SNEGSKA (reference sequence). The CDR3 reads CSASWASGGYEQYF. The DNA for the CDR3 is TGCAGTGCTAGCTGGGCTAGCGGGGGCTACGAGCAGTACTTC.

This clonotype was recorded many times. This chain joins TRBV6-1 and TRBJ2-3; TRBD2 agrees at 11 bases. CDR3 length: 13 residues. Germline loops: CDR1 MNHNS, CDR2 SASEGT. The V gene end was trimmed by 11 bases and the J gene end by 5 bases; junction bases not matched to a gene: 6. CDR3 amino acids: CAGLLAGGDTQYF. The CDR3 nucleotides read TGTGCCGGACTCCTAGCGGGGGGAGATACGCAGTATTTT.

This chain connects TRBV29-1 to TRBJ2-7, with TRBD2 matching 14 bases. The V segment lost 8 bases and the J segment 6 bases; nucleotides outside the gene matches: 3. Per germline, CDR1 SQVTM and CDR2 ANQGSEA. This CDR3 has 12 amino acids. The CDR3 DNA is TGCAGCAACGGACTAGCGGGAGGCGAGCAGTACTTC. Translation: CSNGLAGGEQYF.

As regards this clonotype: A read error is likely, as this CDR3 ends without the conserved phenylalanine or tryptophan. The DNA is omitted, as the CDR3 cannot be located on it reliably, and the CDR3 follows TCRdb's listing. V usage is TRBV20-1 and J usage is TRBJ2-5; the table's D call TRBD2 went unverified against the DNA. The CDR3 has 8 amino acids, counting both end residues. The germline gives CDR1 DFQATT, CDR2 SNEGSKA (reference sequence). CDR3 protein: CSATRGTS.

In this sample, this clonotype turned up many times. The chain employs TRBV11-3 and TRBJ1-1; D gene unclear. This CDR3 spans 13 amino acids. Germline-derived CDR1 and CDR2 are SGHNT and YENEEA. V lost 2 bases, J lost 4 bases, and 8 bases lay in between. The CDR3: CASSLYSVTEAFF. Written as DNA, the CDR3 is TGTGCCAGCAGCTTATACTCGGTCACTGAAGCTTTCTTT.

The chain is built from TRBV29-1 and TRBJ2-2; 7 bases are shared with TRBD2. V was pared by 7 bases and J by 8 bases, with 13 bases of the junction left unmatched. The CDR3 loop spans 14 amino acids. Germline lookup yields CDR1 SQVTM and CDR2 ANQGSEA. CDR3 in DNA: TGCAGCGGCCAACGGAGCGGGAAAACAGGGGAGCTGTTTTTT. It specifies CSGQRSGKTGELFF.

This clonotype was found many times. The chain combines TRBV29-1 with TRBJ2-3; D gene ambiguous. Trimming took off 5 bases at V and 1 base at J, with 7 bases between the two ends. Germline CDR1 SQVTM, CDR2 ANQGSEA. This CDR3 has 12 residues. The CDR3 protein is CSVRQGTDTQYF. The DNA for the CDR3 is TGCAGCGTTCGGCAGGGCACAGATACGCAGTATTTT.

At least ten counts were recorded for this clonotype. The genes are TRBV6-6 and TRBJ1-2; 11 nucleotides agree with TRBD1. The CDR3 spans 15 residues. Losses at the gene ends were 6 bases for V and 8 bases for J; bases not matched to a gene: 11. The germline V gene has CDR1 MNHNY and CDR2 SVGAGI (reference sequence). CDR3 sequence: CASRRGQGAVKGYTF. The CDR3 nucleotides are TGTGCCAGCAGAAGAGGACAGGGGGCGGTTAAAGGCTACACCTTC.

The chain employs TRBV24-1 and TRBJ2-7; D possibly corresponds to TRBD1 (7 bases). The V and J ends lost 4 bases and 4 bases respectively, with 16 bases between them. This CDR3 region has 15 residues. Germline V gene data show CDR1 as KGHDR and CDR2 as SFDVKD. CDR3 region: CATSDRRGAFYEQYF. In nucleotides, the CDR3 is TGTGCCACCAGTGACCGCAGGGGGGCGTTTTACGAGCAGTACTTC.

The J gene is TRBJ2-7, the V gene TRBV9; perhaps TRBD1 as D (5 bases). With 4 bases removed from V and 4 bases from J, the gap between germline ends came to 9 bases. The length of the CDR3 is 12 residues. Germline CDR1 and CDR2: SGDLS and YYNGEE. The CDR3 sequence: CASSPRQYEQYF. The CDR3 DNA sequence: TGTGCCAGCAGCCCCCGACAGTACGAGCAGTACTTC.

The chain links TRBV7-6 to TRBJ1-3; TRBD1 might be the D (6 bases). V lost 10 bases and J 2 bases, leaving 18 bases between the germline ends. The CDR3 covers 15 residues. Germline V gene lookup returns CDR1 SGHVS and CDR2 FNYEAQ. The DNA for the CDR3 is TGTGCCACCGCCCTACAACAGGGTGCTGGAAACACCATATATTTT. This translates into CATALQQGAGNTIYF.

The genes are TRBV2 and TRBJ2-7; D uncertain. The CDR3 sequence is 15 residues long. Germline values: CDR1 SNHLY, CDR2 FYNNEI. Trimming pared 3 bases from V and 0 bases from J, leaving 12 bases between. This chain's CDR3 is CASSEGPLSSYEQYF. The CDR3 DNA follows: TGTGCCAGCAGTGAGGGCCCTCTAAGCTCCTACGAGCAGTACTTC. The complete variable domain, with remaining parts taken from reference TRBV2 and TRBJ2-7, reads EPEVTQTPSHQVTQMGQEVILRCVPISNHLYFYWYRQILGQKVEFLVSFYNNEISEKSEIFDDQFSVERPDGSNFTLKIRSTKLEDSAMYFCASSEGPLSSYEQYFGPGTRLTVT.

This clonotype was detected a few times. The chain links TRBV19 to TRBJ2-7; D perhaps matches TRBD2 (5 bases). CDR3 length equals 14 residues. Germline values: CDR1 LNHDA, CDR2 SQIVND (reference sequence). V was shortened by 1 base and J by 1 base, with 8 bases between the two germline ends. The CDR3 here is CASSIGAESYEQYF. The CDR3 coding sequence is TGTGCCAGTAGTATAGGAGCGGAGTCCTACGAGCAGTACTTC. Full variable domain (missing parts from reference TRBV19 and TRBJ2-7): DGGITQSPKYLFRKEGQNVTLSCEQNLNHDAMYWYRQDPGQGLRLIYYSQIVNDFQKGDIAEGYSVSREKKESFPLTVTSAQKNPTAFYLCASSIGAESYEQYFGPGTRLTVT.